This record covers a single T cell receptor (beta chain). This specimen belongs to a study of cytomegalovirus exposure and HLA in healthy donors. This CDR3 comprises 16 residues. The germline V gene has CDR1 SGHTA and CDR2 FQGNSA. Trimming removed 1 base from V and 7 bases from J; junction bases left unmatched: 8. Primers: 60 Vbeta forward and 13 Jbeta reverse. Repertoires were generated with immunoSEQ multiplex PCR, while TCRdb's copy carries only in-frame clones and drops some. The table includes 95,000 to 150,000 clones, 70% to 80% detected once. The chain links TRBV7-2 to TRBJ2-1, with TRBD2 matching 9 bases. This receptor was obtained from a man under 40 in good health and CMV-seronegative. The sequenced sample consisted of PBMCs. Here the CDR3 reads CASSLGSAGGQNEQFF. CDR3 coding DNA: TGTGCCAGCAGCTTAGGGAGCGCGGGGGGGCAGAATGAGCAGTTCTTC.